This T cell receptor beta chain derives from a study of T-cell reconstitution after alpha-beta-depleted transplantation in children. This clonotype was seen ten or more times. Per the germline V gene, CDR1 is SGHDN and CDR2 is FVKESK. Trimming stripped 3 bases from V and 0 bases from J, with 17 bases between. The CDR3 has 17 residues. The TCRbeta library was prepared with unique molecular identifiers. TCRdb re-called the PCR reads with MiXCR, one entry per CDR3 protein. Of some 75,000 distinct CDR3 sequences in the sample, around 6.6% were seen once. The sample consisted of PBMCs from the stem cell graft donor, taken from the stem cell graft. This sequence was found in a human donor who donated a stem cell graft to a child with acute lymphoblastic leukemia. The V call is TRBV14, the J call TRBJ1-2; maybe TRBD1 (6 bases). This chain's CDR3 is CASSQGLQGRANYGYTF. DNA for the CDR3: TGTGCCAGCAGCCAGGGACTACAGGGCCGAGCTAACTATGGCTACACCTTC.